Presented here are 30 T cell receptor beta chains from one specimen sequenced in a study of T cell responses to AZD1222 COVID-19 vaccine. Clones were sequenced by immunoSEQ multiplex PCR, and TCRdb holds only the in-frame ones, with some missing. The data show about 31,000 clones, 88% seen once. Sample: peripheral blood, taken 28 days after the second AZD1222 dose. The receptors here all came from an adult who received the AZD1222 COVID-19 vaccine.

This chain joins TRBV24-1 and TRBJ2-3, with unresolved D. V lost 7 bases, J lost 4 bases, and 8 bases lay in between. Germline V gene sequence: CDR1 KGHDR, CDR2 SFDVKD. CDR3 length equals 12 residues. The CDR3 bases are TGTGCCACCAGCCGTGGTCCAGATACGCAGTATTTT. Protein product: CATSRGPDTQYF.

This chain joins TRBV5-4 and TRBJ1-3; TRBD1 agrees at 9 bases. J was trimmed by 3 bases and V by 3 bases; bases with no gene match: 10. The CDR3 sequence is 17 residues long. Germline CDR1 and CDR2: SGHNT and YYREEE (reference sequence). CDR3 residues: CASSSGQGALVGNTIYF. The CDR3 DNA reads TGTGCCAGCAGCTCGGGACAGGGTGCCCTTGTTGGAAACACCATATATTTT.

CDR3 region: CSASRTYSNQPQHF. The CDR3 nucleotides read TGCAGTGCTAGTAGGACGTATAGCAATCAGCCCCAGCATTTT. J is TRBJ1-5 and V is TRBV20-1; D unclear. Germline V gives CDR1 DFQATT, CDR2 SNEGSKA (reference sequence). The CDR3 sequence is 14 residues long. V lost 3 bases, J lost 0 bases, and 9 bases lay in between.

This sequence joins TRBV6-1 and TRBJ1-2; 8 nucleotides line up with TRBD1. Looked up from germline, CDR1 is MNHNS and CDR2 is SASEGT. The V segment lost 3 bases and the J segment 1 base; nucleotides outside the gene matches: 13. The CDR3 totals 18 residues. As DNA, the CDR3 is TGTGCCAGCAGTGAGATCTTGGCAGGGGGCGGACTTAACTATGGCTACACCTTC. It translates to CASSEILAGGGLNYGYTF.

The genes are TRBV18 and TRBJ1-5, with D tentatively TRBD1 (5 bases). This CDR3 comprises 15 residues. V was pared by 3 bases and J by 4 bases, with 13 bases between. Germline values: CDR1 KGHSH, CDR2 LQKENI. CDR3 nucleotide sequence: TGTGCCAGCTCACCGGCTGGGGGGGGTAATCAGCCCCAGCATTTT. It yields the protein CASSPAGGGNQPQHF.

The chain joins TRBV5-1 to TRBJ1-3; D may be TRBD1 (5 bases). V shed 1 base and J shed 0 bases, with 11 bases lying between them. The germline V gene has CDR1 SGHRS and CDR2 YFSETQ. This CDR3 spans 16 amino acids. The CDR3 loop is CASSLSLGDSGNTIYF. CDR3 nucleotide sequence: TGCGCCAGCAGCTTGAGTCTGGGGGACTCTGGAAACACCATATATTTT.

The chain is built from TRBV2 and TRBJ1-1, with D possibly matching TRBD1 (5 bases). This CDR3 is 12 amino acids long. The germline CDR1 and CDR2 sequences are SNHLY and FYNNEI. Trimming took off 6 bases at V and 7 bases at J, with 12 bases between the two ends. The CDR3 sequence: CASSGGRFEAFF. The CDR3 bases are TGTGCCAGCAGCGGGGGTAGGTTTGAAGCTTTCTTT.

This clone turned up a few times. The chain couples TRBV18 to TRBJ1-1; D not resolved. Germline V gives CDR1 KGHSH, CDR2 LQKENI. V was trimmed by 1 base and J by 3 bases, leaving 15 bases between them. The CDR3 consists of 16 residues. The CDR3: CASSPLSGLGHTEAFF. CDR3 sequence (DNA): TGTGCCAGCTCACCACTTTCCGGCCTAGGGCACACTGAAGCTTTCTTT.

This clone was picked up one time. The chain combines TRBV15 with TRBJ2-7; perhaps TRBD1 as D (5 bases). CDR3 size: 18 residues. V was shortened by 0 bases and J by 3 bases, with 21 bases between the two germline ends. Germline V gene lookup returns CDR1 LNHNV and CDR2 YYDKDF (reference sequence). Here the CDR3 reads CATSRDADSPRRVYEQYF. Here the CDR3 DNA reads TGTGCCACCAGCAGAGATGCCGACTCCCCCCGCAGGGTCTACGAGCAGTACTTC.

The chain recombines TRBV7-2 with TRBJ2-7, with 10 bases aligning to TRBD2. In germline, CDR1 is SGHTA, CDR2 FQGNSA. The V gene end was trimmed by 5 bases and the J gene end by 2 bases; junction bases not matched to a gene: 3. The CDR3 covers 14 residues. The CDR3, as DNA: TGTGCCAGCAGCAAGACTAGCGGGCCCTACGAGCAGTACTTC. Its protein is CASSKTSGPYEQYF.

The chain links TRBV5-1 to TRBJ2-5, with D perhaps TRBD1 (6 bases). The germline gives CDR1 SGHRS, CDR2 YFSETQ. The length of the CDR3 is 13 residues. Trimming removed 3 bases from V and 5 bases from J, with 11 bases in between. The CDR3 reads CASSSGQRETQYF. The CDR3 nucleotides are TGCGCCAGCAGCTCCGGACAGAGGGAGACCCAGTACTTC. Based on the CDR3 plus reference TRBV5-1 and TRBJ2-5, the full variable domain is KAGVTQTPRYLIKTRGQQVTLSCSPISGHRSVSWYQQTPGQGLQFLFEYFSETQRNKGNFPGRFSGRQFSNSRSEMNVSTLELGDSALYLCASSSGQRETQYFGPGTRLLVL.

This rearrangement joins TRBV28 to TRBJ1-4; 9 bases are a match to TRBD1. Germline loops: CDR1 MDHEN, CDR2 SYDVKM. The junction had 10 bases not matched to a gene; V was cut back by 6 bases and J by 8 bases. CDR3 length equals 15 residues. This CDR3 reads CASRGDRAIGEKLFF. The CDR3 DNA follows: TGTGCCAGCAGGGGGGACAGGGCGATCGGAGAAAAACTGTTTTTT.

The chain uses TRBV28 and TRBJ2-7; TRBD1 matches 7 bases. V was pared by 7 bases and J by 3 bases, with 12 bases of the junction left unmatched. The CDR3 has 15 amino acids. Looked up from germline, CDR1 is MDHEN and CDR2 is SYDVKM. CDR3 coding DNA: TGTGCCAGCACCACCCCAGGGGGTCCGCTCTACGAGCAGTACTTC. It yields the protein CASTTPGGPLYEQYF.

J is TRBJ2-7 and V is TRBV12-5; D is possibly TRBD1 or TRBD2 (5 bases each). Per germline, CDR1 LGHNT and CDR2 FRNRAP. There are 13 residues in the CDR3. CDR3 DNA: TGTGACCCGGGACGTAGCGTAATCTACGAGCAGTACTTC. Translating gives CDPGRSVIYEQYF. The full variable domain, in which reference TRBV12-5 and TRBJ2-7 provide the parts outside the CDR3, is DARVTQTPRHKVTEMGQEVTMRCQPILGHNTVFWYRQTMMQGLELLAYFRNRAPLDDSGMPKDRFSAEMPDATLATLKIQPSEPRDSAVYFCDPGRSVIYEQYFGPGTRLTVT.

This chain connects TRBV5-4 to TRBJ1-3; D not resolved. Germline CDR1 and CDR2: SGHNT and YYREEE (reference sequence). The CDR3 has 14 residues. Trimming cost V 2 bases and J 4 bases, with 10 bases left between them. In nucleotides, the CDR3 is TGTGCCAGCAGCTTAGGACTGATCGGAAACACCATATATTTT. This translates into CASSLGLIGNTIYF.

This clone occurred a few times. The J gene is TRBJ2-7, the V gene TRBV5-5, with TRBD1 matching over 7 bases. V lost 0 bases to trimming and J lost 4 bases; unmatched junction nucleotides: 7. CDR3 length: 15 residues. Germline CDR1 reads SGHKS; CDR2 reads YYEKEE (reference sequence). CDR3: CASSLERGGGYEQYF. For the CDR3, the DNA is TGTGCCAGCAGCTTGGAGCGAGGGGGCGGGTACGAGCAGTACTTC. The variable domain in full, with the rest retrieved from reference TRBV5-5 and TRBJ2-7, is DAGVTQSPTHLIKTRGQQVTLRCSPISGHKSVSWYQQVLGQGPQFIFQYYEKEERGRGNFPDRFSARQFPNYSSELNVNALLLGDSALYLCASSLERGGGYEQYFGPGTRLTVT.

The chain joins TRBV5-1 to TRBJ1-1; tentative D call: TRBD1 (5 bases). Per germline, CDR1 SGHRS and CDR2 YFSETQ. The CDR3 contains 14 residues. V was clipped by 4 bases and J by 6 bases, with 16 bases between them. The DNA for the CDR3 is TGCGCCAGCAGCCTAGAGTTGGGGGTCGCTGAAGCTTTCTTT. Translation: CASSLELGVAEAFF. The full variable domain, its missing parts supplied by reference TRBV5-1 and TRBJ1-1, is KAGVTQTPRYLIKTRGQQVTLSCSPISGHRSVSWYQQTPGQGLQFLFEYFSETQRNKGNFPGRFSGRQFSNSRSEMNVSTLELGDSALYLCASSLELGVAEAFFGQGTRLTVV.

DNA for the CDR3: TGTGCCAGCAGCGGAGGGACAGGGGGGCGTGAGACCCAGTACTTC. Its protein is CASSGGTGGRETQYF. This chain connects TRBV9 to TRBJ2-5, with 11 bases lining up with TRBD1. V dropped 3 bases and J dropped 5; count of bases not matched to a gene: 6. From germline, CDR1 is SGDLS and CDR2 YYNGEE. This CDR3 is built from 15 residues.

The chain links TRBV9 to TRBJ2-7; the D call may be TRBD1 or TRBD2 (5 bases each). CDR1 and CDR2 (germline): SGDLS, YYNGEE. The CDR3 totals 17 residues. Trimming removed 4 bases at V and 0 bases at J, with 20 bases between. This CDR3 reads CASSPHWGRPSSYEQYF. The CDR3, as DNA: TGTGCCAGCAGCCCTCACTGGGGGAGACCGAGCTCCTACGAGCAGTACTTC.

The chain combines TRBV6-4 with TRBJ2-1; 11 bases are shared with TRBD2. Trimming took 5 bases from V and 9 from J; bases not matched to a gene: 12. This CDR3 is 16 amino acids long. CDR1 is MRHNA, CDR2 SNTAGT, per germline. CDR3 bases: TGTGCCAGCAGTCCTCTCACCGGGACTAGCGGTAGTGAGCAGTTCTTC. It codes for CASSPLTGTSGSEQFF.

A few counts support this clone. The chain joins TRBV6-4 to TRBJ2-2, with TRBD2 matching 7 bases. There are 14 residues in the CDR3. The germline CDR1 and CDR2 sequences are MRHNA and SNTAGT. J lost 7 bases, V lost 5 bases, and 7 bases had no gene match. The CDR3 protein is CASSTAGAVGELFF. The CDR3 coding sequence is TGTGCCAGCAGTACCGCGGGAGCGGTCGGGGAGCTGTTTTTT.

The genes are TRBV7-2 and TRBJ2-7; the match to TRBD1 covers 8 bases. V trimming: 1 base; J trimming: 5 bases; junction bases outside the gene matches: 7. Germline CDR1 is SGHTA and CDR2 is FQGNSA. The CDR3 has 15 amino acids. CDR3 loop: CASSLVAGGDHEQYF. DNA for the CDR3: TGTGCCAGCAGCTTAGTGGCAGGGGGCGACCACGAGCAGTACTTC.

The chain recombines TRBV7-2 with TRBJ2-2; TRBD1 matches 11 bases. This CDR3 region has 16 residues. Germline CDR1 reads SGHTA; CDR2 reads FQGNSA. With V trimmed by 1 base and J by 9 bases, 7 bases remained unmatched. This chain's CDR3 is CASSLEGTGGNRELFF. The CDR3 nucleotides are TGTGCCAGCAGCTTAGAAGGGACAGGGGGTAACAGGGAGCTGTTTTTT. The full variable domain, completed using reference TRBV7-2 and TRBJ2-2, is GAGVSQSPSNKVTEKGKDVELRCDPISGHTALYWYRQSLGQGLEFLIYFQGNSAPDKSGLPSDRFSAERTGGSVSTLTIQRTQQEDSAVYLCASSLEGTGGNRELFFGEGSRLTVL.

This chain joins TRBV7-6 and TRBJ1-6, with 8 nucleotides matching TRBD1. V shed 1 base and J 10 bases; nucleotides not matched to a gene: 15. The CDR3 has 18 amino acids. Germline V CDR1 and CDR2: SGHVS, FNYEAQ. CDR3 coding DNA: TGTGCCAGCAGCTTAGTTCAGGCAGGGGGCGAGTTGACCTCACCCCTCCACTTT. Protein: CASSLVQAGGELTSPLHF.

The gene calls are TRBV7-9 and TRBJ1-1, with a possible D match to TRBD1 (5 bases). Between the trimmed V and J ends, which lost 5 bases and 1 base, there was a span of 14 bases. This CDR3 comprises 15 residues. Germline CDR1 is SEHNR and CDR2 is FQNEAQ (reference sequence). For the CDR3, the DNA is TGTGCCAGCAGCCTCGGGGGAGTACGGAACACTGAAGCTTTCTTT. Its protein is CASSLGGVRNTEAFF.

The gene calls are TRBV19 and TRBJ2-1; maybe TRBD2 (6 bases). Germline V gives CDR1 LNHDA, CDR2 SQIVND (reference sequence). Trimming removed 3 bases from V and 8 bases from J, with 11 bases in between. CDR3 length equals 13 residues. CDR3 nucleotides: TGTGCCAGTAGTATTAGGGAGGTCGATGAGCAGTTCTTC. This translates into CASSIREVDEQFF. Looking up the rest from reference TRBV19 and TRBJ2-1 gives the full variable domain: DGGITQSPKYLFRKEGQNVTLSCEQNLNHDAMYWYRQDPGQGLRLIYYSQIVNDFQKGDIAEGYSVSREKKESFPLTVTSAQKNPTAFYLCASSIREVDEQFFGPGTRLTVL.

This chain uses TRBV4-1 with TRBJ1-2, with TRBD1 matching over 9 bases. The ends lost 6 bases at V and 2 bases at J; junction bases unmatched: 7. The CDR3 sequence is 15 residues long. In germline, CDR1 is MGHRA, CDR2 YSYEKL. CDR3 coding DNA: TGCGCCAGCAGAATCCCGGGACAGGGAAACTATGGCTACACCTTC. Translating gives CASRIPGQGNYGYTF.

The genes are TRBV27 and TRBJ1-6; possible D gene TRBD1, 6 bases. This CDR3 spans 13 amino acids. CDR1 is MNHEY and CDR2 is SMNVEV in the germline V gene (reference sequence). Trimming removed 5 bases from V and 10 bases from J, with 12 bases in between. DNA for the CDR3: TGTGCCAGCAGTAGAGACAGGTTCTCACCCCTCCACTTT. It codes for CASSRDRFSPLHF.

The V call is TRBV27, the J call TRBJ2-1, with 13 bases fitting TRBD2. CDR3 length: 15 residues. J gave up 7 bases and V 6 bases, and 6 bases lay outside the gene matches. The V gene's germline CDR1 is MNHEY and CDR2 SMNVEV (reference sequence). The chain's CDR3 is CASSALAGGPNEQFF. For the CDR3, the DNA is TGTGCCAGCAGCGCACTAGCGGGGGGGCCAAATGAGCAGTTCTTC.

The V and J genes are TRBV4-3 and TRBJ1-5, with D unclear. From germline, CDR1 is LGHNA and CDR2 YSLEER. This CDR3 has 15 residues. V was cut by 0 bases and J by 0 bases, with 6 bases left in between. CDR3 DNA sequence: TGCGCCAGCAGCCAAGATCGGGGTAGCAATCAGCCCCAGCATTTT. Protein sequence: CASSQDRGSNQPQHF.